This TCR beta chain appears in the sequencing data of a study of CD8 T cells in Susac syndrome. J gave up 2 bases and V 5 bases, and 2 bases lay outside the gene matches. This CDR3 is 15 amino acids long. Germline assignment: CDR1 MDHEN and CDR2 SYDVKM. RNA, at about 0.5 to 1 ug, was reverse transcribed with random hexamers. TCRdb re-called the immunoSEQ multiplex PCR reads with MiXCR, one entry per CDR3 protein. This sample has roughly 52,000 distinct CDR3 sequences, with 95% found just once. The source of this sequence is a human donor with Susac syndrome. The chain has TRBV28 and TRBJ2-6; 8 bases align to TRBD2. The sample was CD8+ T cells from PBMCs. The CDR3 coding sequence is TGTGCCAGCAGTCCGCGGGGGGCTGGGGCCAACGTCCTGACTTTC. This codes for CASSPRGAGANVLTF.